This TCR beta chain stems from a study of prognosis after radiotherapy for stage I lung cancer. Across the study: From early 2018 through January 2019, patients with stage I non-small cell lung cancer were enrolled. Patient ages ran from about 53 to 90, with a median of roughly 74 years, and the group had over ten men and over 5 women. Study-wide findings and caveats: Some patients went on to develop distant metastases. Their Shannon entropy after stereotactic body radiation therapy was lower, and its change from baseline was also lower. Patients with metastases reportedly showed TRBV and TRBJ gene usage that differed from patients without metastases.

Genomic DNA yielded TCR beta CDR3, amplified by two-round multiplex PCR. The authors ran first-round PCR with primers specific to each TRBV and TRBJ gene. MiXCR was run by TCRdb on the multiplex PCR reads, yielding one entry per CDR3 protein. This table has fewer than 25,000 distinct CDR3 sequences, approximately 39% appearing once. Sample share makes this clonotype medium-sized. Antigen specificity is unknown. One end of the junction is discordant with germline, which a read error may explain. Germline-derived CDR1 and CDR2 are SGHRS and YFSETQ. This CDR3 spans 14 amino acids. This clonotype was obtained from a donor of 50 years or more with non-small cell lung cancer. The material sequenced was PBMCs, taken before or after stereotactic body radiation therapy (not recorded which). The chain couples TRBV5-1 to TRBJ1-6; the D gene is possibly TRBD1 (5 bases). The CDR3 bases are TGTGCCAGCAGCCTCCAGGGTGATAATTCACCCCTCCACTTT. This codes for CASSLQGDNSPLHF.